A selection of T cell receptor beta chains follows, all from one sample in a study of breast tumors, draining lymph nodes, adjacent tissues. TCRdb re-called the multiplex PCR reads with MiXCR, one entry per CDR3 protein. The data contain roughly 130,000 distinct CDR3 sequences, around 20% of them singletons. Material for sequencing was axillary lymph node tissue. These receptors all stem from a female donor with breast cancer. Some clones in this sample may be carry-over from other donors' samples. The CDR3 runs from the conserved cysteine through the conserved F or W. Fields, in order: clone size, V gene, D gene, J gene, CDR3 DNA, CDR3 protein. D genes are given only for firm matches. Some rows mark clone size as missing; the rest say once, few, many or name a class of expanded clone.

clone_size: NA
v_call: TRBV7-9
d_call: NA
j_call: TRBJ1-1
cdr3_nt: TGTGCCAGCAGCGATCCGAACACTGAAGCTTTCTTT
cdr3_aa: CASSDPNTEAFF

clone_size: NA
v_call: TRBV19
d_call: TRBD2
j_call: TRBJ2-3
cdr3_nt: TGTGCCAGTAGTACCACAAGCGGGGACACAGATACGCAGTATTTT
cdr3_aa: CASSTTSGDTDTQYF

clone_size: many
v_call: TRBV12-3/TRBV12-4
d_call: TRBD1
j_call: TRBJ2-7
cdr3_nt: TGTGCCAGCAGTTTGGGACAGGGGGCTGTTTACGAGCAGTACTTC
cdr3_aa: CASSLGQGAVYEQYF

clone_size: many
v_call: TRBV20-1
d_call: TRBD2
j_call: TRBJ2-2
cdr3_nt: TGCAGTGCTAGAGATCTAGCGGGAGACACCGGGGAGCTGTTTTTT
cdr3_aa: CSARDLAGDTGELFF

clone_size: many
v_call: TRBV7-2
d_call: NA
j_call: TRBJ1-5
cdr3_nt: TGTGCCAGCAGCTTAGGATTAGGAGGGCAGCCCCAGCATTTT
cdr3_aa: CASSLGLGGQPQHF

clone_size: many
v_call: TRBV10-2
d_call: NA
j_call: TRBJ2-1
cdr3_nt: TGCGCCAGCAGTGGGAGGGCTGTCAACAATGAGCAGTTCTTC
cdr3_aa: CASSGRAVNNEQFF

clone_size: NA
v_call: TRBV3-1
d_call: NA
j_call: TRBJ1-2
cdr3_nt: TGTGCCAGCAGCCAAGAGCCCGGCTATGACTACACCTTC
cdr3_aa: CASSQEPGYDYTF

clone_size: many
v_call: TRBV18
d_call: NA
j_call: TRBJ1-5
cdr3_nt: TGTGCCAGCTCACCTGGGCAGGGCAATCAGCCCCAGCATTTT
cdr3_aa: CASSPGQGNQPQHF

clone_size: many
v_call: TRBV7-2
d_call: TRBD2
j_call: TRBJ2-1
cdr3_nt: TGTGCCAGCAGCTTAGGGGGACTAGCCTACAATGAGCAGTTCTTC
cdr3_aa: CASSLGGLAYNEQFF

clone_size: many
v_call: TRBV4-1
d_call: TRBD2
j_call: TRBJ2-1
cdr3_nt: TGCGCCAGCAGACCCAACCGCGGGGGGTCCTACAATGAGCAGTTCTTC
cdr3_aa: CASRPNRGGSYNEQFF

clone_size: many
v_call: TRBV12-3/TRBV12-4
d_call: NA
j_call: TRBJ2-2
cdr3_nt: TGTGCCAGCAGTTTACAAGGTACCACCGGGGAGCTGTTTTTT
cdr3_aa: CASSLQGTTGELFF

clone_size: many
v_call: TRBV4-2
d_call: NA
j_call: TRBJ2-1
cdr3_nt: TGTGCCAGCAGCCAAGACCATCTAGGGGGATACAATGAGCAGTTCTTC
cdr3_aa: CASSQDHLGGYNEQFF

clone_size: NA
v_call: TRBV2
d_call: NA
j_call: TRBJ1-1
cdr3_nt: TGTGCCAGCAGTCTGGAGGGACTTCTGAACACTGAAGCTTTCTTT
cdr3_aa: CASSLEGLLNTEAFF

clone_size: many
v_call: TRBV9
d_call: NA
j_call: TRBJ2-5
cdr3_nt: TGTGCCAGCACGCCATCCTTAAATCAAGAGACCCAGTACTTC
cdr3_aa: CASTPSLNQETQYF

clone_size: many
v_call: TRBV24-1
d_call: TRBD2
j_call: TRBJ2-3
cdr3_nt: TGTGCCACCAGTAAAAAGCCGGGACTAGCGGGAGGTCAGGGCACAGATACGCAGTATTTT
cdr3_aa: CATSKKPGLAGGQGTDTQYF

clone_size: NA
v_call: TRBV6-1
d_call: TRBD1
j_call: TRBJ2-3
cdr3_nt: TGTGCCAGCACCCGACGAGCTAACCCCGGGACAGGGTCAGATACGCAGTATTTT
cdr3_aa: CASTRRANPGTGSDTQYF

clone_size: many
v_call: TRBV18
d_call: TRBD2
j_call: TRBJ2-1
cdr3_nt: TGTGCCAGCAGCCCCAGGACTAGCGGTTACAATGAGCAGTTCTTC
cdr3_aa: CASSPRTSGYNEQFF

clone_size: many
v_call: TRBV12-3/TRBV12-4
d_call: NA
j_call: TRBJ2-7
cdr3_nt: TGTGCCAGCTCCCGGGGCTCCTACGAGCAGTACTTC
cdr3_aa: CASSRGSYEQYF

clone_size: NA
v_call: TRBV9
d_call: TRBD2
j_call: TRBJ2-7
cdr3_nt: TGTGCCAGCAGCGTACTTGGGACTAGCGGGACCGAGCAGTACTTC
cdr3_aa: CASSVLGTSGTEQYF

clone_size: NA
v_call: TRBV18
d_call: NA
j_call: TRBJ1-2
cdr3_nt: TGTGCCAGCGCACCACAAATGCCAGGCGGAGGTTATGGCTACACCTTC
cdr3_aa: CASAPQMPGGGYGYTF

clone_size: many
v_call: TRBV6-6
d_call: TRBD1
j_call: TRBJ1-5
cdr3_nt: TGTGCCAGCGGACAGGGTGTAGGCAATCAGCCCCAGCATTTT
cdr3_aa: CASGQGVGNQPQHF

clone_size: many
v_call: TRBV6-1
d_call: TRBD1
j_call: TRBJ2-1
cdr3_nt: TGTGCCACCTGGACAGGGTGGTACAATGAGCAGTTCTTC
cdr3_aa: CATWTGWYNEQFF

clone_size: many
v_call: TRBV20-1
d_call: NA
j_call: TRBJ1-6
cdr3_nt: TGCAGTGCTAGGGCGACTACGACAGGTCCACGCAATTCACCCCTCCACTTT
cdr3_aa: CSARATTTGPRNSPLHF

clone_size: NA
v_call: TRBV18
d_call: NA
j_call: TRBJ2-1
cdr3_nt: TGTGCCAGCTCACCAGGACAAAGGGCGAATGAGCAGTTCTTC
cdr3_aa: CASSPGQRANEQFF

clone_size: many
v_call: TRBV5-5
d_call: TRBD2
j_call: TRBJ2-5
cdr3_nt: TGTGCCAGCAGCTTGGGAGCGGGAGGCCGGGCCCAGTACTTC
cdr3_aa: CASSLGAGGRAQYF

clone_size: many
v_call: TRBV29-1
d_call: NA
j_call: TRBJ2-7
cdr3_nt: TGCAGCGTTGCTACAGGAGTCTCCTACGAGCAGTACTTC
cdr3_aa: CSVATGVSYEQYF

clone_size: many
v_call: TRBV7-8
d_call: TRBD2
j_call: TRBJ2-5
cdr3_nt: TGTGCCAGCAGTCAAGGACTAGGGCAAGAGACCCAGTACTTC
cdr3_aa: CASSQGLGQETQYF

clone_size: NA
v_call: TRBV6-1
d_call: TRBD1
j_call: TRBJ1-4
cdr3_nt: TGTGCCAGCAGTGAGGGACAGTTTGAAAAACTGTTTTTT
cdr3_aa: CASSEGQFEKLFF

clone_size: many
v_call: TRBV7-9
d_call: NA
j_call: TRBJ2-5
cdr3_nt: TGTGCCAGCAGCCGGGTGGGGGAGACCCAGTACTTC
cdr3_aa: CASSRVGETQYF

clone_size: many
v_call: TRBV5-1
d_call: NA
j_call: TRBJ2-7
cdr3_nt: TGCGCCAGCAGCTTGGGCGGGATTCATTTCTACGAGCAGTACTTC
cdr3_aa: CASSLGGIHFYEQYF

clone_size: many
v_call: TRBV5-5
d_call: NA
j_call: TRBJ1-6
cdr3_nt: TGTGCCAGCCGGGCCTATGGGGGCACAAAAAATTCACCCCTCCACTTT
cdr3_aa: CASRAYGGTKNSPLHF

clone_size: many
v_call: TRBV9
d_call: NA
j_call: TRBJ2-7
cdr3_nt: TGTGCCAGCAGCCCCCGGGACGGTAGCTCCTACGAGCAGTACTTC
cdr3_aa: CASSPRDGSSYEQYF

clone_size: many
v_call: TRBV29-1
d_call: NA
j_call: TRBJ2-5
cdr3_nt: TGCAGCGTTGATTCGGCAGGGGGGAAGACCCAGTACTTC
cdr3_aa: CSVDSAGGKTQYF

clone_size: few
v_call: TRBV6-1
d_call: TRBD1
j_call: TRBJ1-5
cdr3_nt: TGTGCCAGCAGGATGGGACAGAATAGCAATCAGCCCCAGCATTTT
cdr3_aa: CASRMGQNSNQPQHF

clone_size: NA
v_call: TRBV6-5
d_call: TRBD2
j_call: TRBJ2-3
cdr3_nt: TGTGCCAGCAGTTACTCGCTGAGTGGGACTAGCGGGGAATCCACAGATACGCAGTATTTT
cdr3_aa: CASSYSLSGTSGESTDTQYF

clone_size: many
v_call: TRBV3-1
d_call: TRBD2
j_call: TRBJ2-1
cdr3_nt: TGTGCCAGCAGCCTAAGGACTAGCGGGGGGGCCAATGAGCAGTTCTTC
cdr3_aa: CASSLRTSGGANEQFF

clone_size: few
v_call: TRBV20-1
d_call: NA
j_call: TRBJ1-1
cdr3_nt: TGCAGTGCTAGAGATATGGATTTCGGCACTGAAGCTTTCTTT
cdr3_aa: CSARDMDFGTEAFF

clone_size: many
v_call: TRBV5-1
d_call: TRBD1
j_call: TRBJ1-2
cdr3_nt: TGCGCCAGCAGCCCCCGGACAGGGTCTAACTATGGCTACACCTTC
cdr3_aa: CASSPRTGSNYGYTF

clone_size: NA
v_call: TRBV11-2
d_call: NA
j_call: TRBJ1-2
cdr3_nt: TGTGCCAGCAGCTTAGTCCGCCGACGGGGGGCATACTGTGGCTACACCTTC
cdr3_aa: CASSLVRRRGAYCGYTF

clone_size: many
v_call: TRBV7-9
d_call: NA
j_call: TRBJ2-3
cdr3_nt: TGTGCCAGCAGCTTTACAACAGGGCTCCCAGATACGCAGTATTTT
cdr3_aa: CASSFTTGLPDTQYF

clone_size: NA
v_call: TRBV27
d_call: TRBD2
j_call: TRBJ2-5
cdr3_nt: TGTGCCAGCAGTTTACGAGCGGGAGGGTTCCAAGAGACCCAGTGCTTC
cdr3_aa: CASSLRAGGFQETQCF

clone_size: NA
v_call: TRBV19
d_call: TRBD2
j_call: TRBJ2-2
cdr3_nt: TGTGCCAGTAGTTCAACGGGAGGAGCCACCGGGGAGCTGTTTTTT
cdr3_aa: CASSSTGGATGELFF

clone_size: many
v_call: TRBV2
d_call: TRBD2
j_call: TRBJ2-5
cdr3_nt: TGTGCCAGCAGTGAAGGAAAGCGGGAGGGCCGGCGAGAGACCCAGTACTTC
cdr3_aa: CASSEGKREGRRETQYF

clone_size: many
v_call: TRBV29-1
d_call: NA
j_call: TRBJ2-6
cdr3_nt: TGCAGCGTTGATTCAGGGGACGGGGCCAACGTCCTGACTTTC
cdr3_aa: CSVDSGDGANVLTF

clone_size: many
v_call: TRBV10-3
d_call: NA
j_call: TRBJ1-4
cdr3_nt: TGTGCCATCAGTGAGTCGGATGGCAGGGTAGGGGAAAAACTGTTTTTT
cdr3_aa: CAISESDGRVGEKLFF

clone_size: many
v_call: TRBV19
d_call: NA
j_call: TRBJ1-5
cdr3_nt: TGTGCCAGTACCATACCAGGGCGGGAAAACCAGCCCCAGCATTTT
cdr3_aa: CASTIPGRENQPQHF

clone_size: many
v_call: TRBV5-6
d_call: NA
j_call: TRBJ2-1
cdr3_nt: TGTGCCAGCAGCTCAGGACCCGGGAATGAGCAGTTCTTC
cdr3_aa: CASSSGPGNEQFF